The clone carrying this T cell receptor beta chain was detected a few times. The data were taken from a study of identical twins. Unique molecular identifiers were present on cDNA, and template switching added a universal primer site. One entry per CDR3 protein, called by TCRdb with MiXCR from the 5' RACE reads. This sample has approximately 590,000 distinct CDR3 sequences, with around 9.6% found just once. The CDR3 is 13 amino acids. Trimming stripped 5 bases from V and 0 bases from J, with 8 bases between. Germline V gives CDR1 MNHEY, CDR2 SVGEGT. The data were also submitted as part of a second study, on yellow fever vaccine responses in identical twins. Turning to that study: Reportedly, the response of twins' T cells to the vaccine seemed partly convergent, partly personalized.

The receptor's source is a young woman in good health. The V call is TRBV6-2 or TRBV6-3, the J call TRBJ2-7; D is ambiguous. Sequencing was performed on PBMCs. CDR3 amino acids: CASSNPDSYEQYF. In nucleotides, the CDR3 is TGTGCCAGCAGTAACCCGGACTCCTACGAGCAGTACTTC.